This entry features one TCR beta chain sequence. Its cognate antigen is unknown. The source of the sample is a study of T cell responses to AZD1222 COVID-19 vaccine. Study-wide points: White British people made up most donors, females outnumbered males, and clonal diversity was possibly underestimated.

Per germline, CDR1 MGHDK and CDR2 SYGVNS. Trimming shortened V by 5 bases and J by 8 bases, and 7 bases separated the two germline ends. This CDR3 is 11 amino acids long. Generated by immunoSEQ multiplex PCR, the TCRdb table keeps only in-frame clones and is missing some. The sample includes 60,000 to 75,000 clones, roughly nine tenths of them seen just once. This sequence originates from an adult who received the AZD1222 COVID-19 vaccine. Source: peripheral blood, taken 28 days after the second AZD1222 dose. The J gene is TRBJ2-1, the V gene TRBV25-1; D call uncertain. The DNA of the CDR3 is TGTGCCAGCAGTTCCCGCTATGAGCAGTTCTTC. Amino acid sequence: CASSSRYEQFF.